Listed here is a single T cell receptor (beta chain). What it binds is not known. Flow cytometry had shown expanded CD8+CD57+ cells in the patients chosen for sequencing. Severe acquired aplastic anemia was present in all patients. These data originate in a study of CD8+CD57+ T cells in acquired aplastic anemia. Whole-study context: Sorted CD4+ plus CD8+ cells gave DNA averaging around 3 ug.

TCR beta VDJ and CDR3 profiling used genomic DNA as template. TCRdb recomputed calls from the reads with MiXCR, one row per CDR3 protein. Here the sample spans 220,000 or so distinct CDR3 sequences, less than 75% being singletons. Unmatched junction bases numbered 5, after V lost 5 bases and J lost 5 bases. This CDR3 region has 13 residues. Germline values: CDR1 SNHLY, CDR2 FYNNEI. Findings and limits, study-wide: Patients showed no significant difference from controls in CD8+ Simpson's diversity. Between patients and controls, about 30 CD8+ CDR3 sequences were found in common.

The chain employs TRBV2 and TRBJ1-2, with 7 bases matching TRBD1. Sequencing was performed on sorted CD4+, CD8+, or CD8+CD57+ T cells (not recorded which) from PBMCs. This clonotype was sampled from a human donor with aplastic anemia. The CDR3 is CASSTGVAYGYTF. CDR3 in DNA: TGTGCCAGCAGTACAGGGGTAGCGTATGGCTACACCTTC.